This entry lists 32 T cell receptor beta chains sequenced from one sample in a study of T cell repertoires in cytomegalovirus infection. TCRdb reprocessed the reads via MiXCR and lists one record per CDR3 protein. The sample has almost 300,000 distinct CDR3 sequences; about 9.2% are singletons. Sequenced material: PBMCs. The receptor source for this set is a human donor in good health (CMV status not recorded). Some clones in this sample may be carry-over from other donors' samples.

This clonotype was seen ten or more times. This chain connects TRBV5-1 to TRBJ2-4, with D tentatively TRBD2 (5 bases). V was pared by 4 bases and J by 0 bases, with 17 bases between. Germline CDR1 reads SGHRS; CDR2 reads YFSETQ. The CDR3 length is 17 residues. This CDR3 reads CASSSPGSELAKNIQYF. DNA for the CDR3: TGCGCCAGCAGCAGTCCGGGATCCGAACTAGCCAAAAACATTCAGTACTTC.

V gene TRBV19 combines with J gene TRBJ2-2; D is undetermined. The germline V gene encodes CDR1 LNHDA and CDR2 SQIVND (reference sequence). Trimming pared 4 bases from V and 4 bases from J, leaving 10 bases between. CDR3 length: 14 amino acids. The CDR3 here is CASSKPSVTGELFF. The CDR3 DNA sequence: TGTGCCAGTAGTAAGCCCTCCGTCACCGGGGAGCTGTTTTTT.

There are many counts of this clonotype. The chain links TRBV7-9 to TRBJ2-7; 8 bases fit TRBD1. CDR1 and CDR2 from the germline V gene are SEHNR and FQNEAQ (reference sequence). V was pared by 4 bases and J by 2 bases, with 10 bases of the junction left unmatched. The CDR3 length is 16 residues. The CDR3 sequence: CASSSGGTGGTYEQYF. The CDR3 DNA reads TGTGCCAGCAGCTCGGGTGGTACAGGGGGTACCTACGAGCAGTACTTC.

This clonotype has at least ten counts. The rearrangement links TRBV28 to TRBJ1-1; no firm D call. Germline assignment: CDR1 MDHEN and CDR2 SYDVKM. This CDR3 region has 15 residues. Trimming left V 3 bases short and J 0 bases short, with 11 bases between. As DNA, the CDR3 is TGTGCCAGCAGTTTCCGGGGAGGCATGAACACTGAAGCTTTCTTT. It is translated as CASSFRGGMNTEAFF.

The chain is built from TRBV29-1 and TRBJ2-3; 8 nucleotides line up with TRBD1. Trimming cost V 7 bases and J 2 bases; bases outside gene matches: 11. The CDR3 covers 15 residues. The germline gives CDR1 SQVTM, CDR2 ANQGSEA. CDR3 residues: CSATNRGTITDTQYF. In nucleotides, the CDR3 is TGCAGCGCCACGAACAGGGGGACCATCACAGATACGCAGTATTTT.

This clonotype showed up many times. The chain is built from TRBV6-2 or TRBV6-3 and TRBJ2-1; 8 nucleotides align to TRBD2. Germline assignment: CDR1 MNHEY and CDR2 SVGEGT. V trimming: 2 bases; J trimming: 6 bases; junction bases outside the gene matches: 18. This CDR3 comprises 19 residues. The CDR3 loop is CASSYPFTSGVGEFNEQFF. CDR3 coding DNA: TGTGCCAGCAGTTACCCGTTTACTAGCGGAGTAGGGGAATTCAATGAGCAGTTCTTC.

The chain has TRBV4-1 and TRBJ1-2; 10 bases are shared with TRBD1. V gave up 0 bases and J gave up 7 bases; unmatched junction bases: 8. CDR3 length equals 16 residues. Germline loops: CDR1 MGHRA, CDR2 YSYEKL. The CDR3, as DNA: TGCGCCAGCAGCCAAGATGTGACAGGGGGCGGCGGTGGCTACACCTTC. Translated: CASSQDVTGGGGGYTF.

This clonotype has at least ten counts. This chain links TRBV5-4 with TRBJ2-3; the D gene could be TRBD1 or TRBD2 (6 bases each). V lost 6 bases, J lost 2 bases, and 22 bases lay in between. Germline lookup yields CDR1 SGHNT and CDR2 YYREEE (reference sequence). This CDR3 has 17 amino acids. Written as DNA, the CDR3 is TGTGCCAGCAACCACGGAGGGAACAGGGCAAACACAGATACGCAGTATTTT. Its translation: CASNHGGNRANTDTQYF.

This clonotype was picked up many times. The V gene is TRBV19, the J gene TRBJ1-5; D remains ambiguous. The CDR3 is made up of 13 amino acids. CDR1 and CDR2 (germline): LNHDA, SQIVND (reference sequence). V was pared by 3 bases and J by 4 bases, with 7 bases between. CDR3 protein: CASSIGGNQPQHF. As DNA, the CDR3 is TGTGCCAGTAGTATCGGAGGTAATCAGCCCCAGCATTTT.

At least ten counts were recorded for this clonotype. The rearrangement uses TRBV7-2 and TRBJ1-2; TRBD1 aligns across 9 bases. The CDR3 consists of 15 residues. The germline gives CDR1 SGHTA, CDR2 FQGNSA. Germline trimming cut 1 base from V and 8 bases from J; bases unmatched to any gene: 8. In DNA form, the CDR3 reads TGTGCCAGCAGCTTAGTCATACAGGGGGCGTGGGGCTACACCTTC. Translating gives CASSLVIQGAWGYTF.

In regard to this clonotype: This may come from a read error, since a much larger clone is one base off. The rearrangement joins TRBV6-2 or TRBV6-3 to TRBJ2-2; D is unclear. CDR3 length: 12 amino acids. With 5 bases removed from V and 6 bases from J, the gap between germline ends came to 7 bases. From germline, CDR1 is MNHEY and CDR2 SVGEGT. The CDR3 reads CASSHGSGELFF. Written as DNA, the CDR3 is TGTGCCAGCAGTCACGGGTCCGGGGAGCTGTTTTTT.

Many counts were recorded for this clonotype. The V and J genes are TRBV6-2 or TRBV6-3 and TRBJ2-3; D is uncertain. Germline lookup yields CDR1 MNHEY and CDR2 SVGEGT. Deletions cut 3 bases from V and 7 bases from J, with 14 bases between. This CDR3 has 14 residues. The CDR3 is CASSYRAQLNTQYF. Written as DNA, the CDR3 is TGTGCCAGCAGTTATAGGGCCCAACTCAATACGCAGTATTTT.

V is TRBV7-9 and J is TRBJ1-1; D is unresolved. Germline V gene sequence: CDR1 SEHNR, CDR2 FQNEAQ (reference sequence). Trimming pared 3 bases from V and 7 bases from J, leaving 18 bases between. This CDR3 comprises 15 residues. As DNA, the CDR3 is TGTGCCAGCAGCTTGGCCAAATTTCGACGGGATGAAGCTTTCTTT. Protein sequence: CASSLAKFRRDEAFF. The whole variable domain, remainder taken from reference TRBV7-9 and TRBJ1-1, is DTGVSQNPRHKITKRGQNVTFRCDPISEHNRLYWYRQTLGQGPEFLTYFQNEAQLEKSRLLSDRFSAERPKGSFSTLEIQRTEQGDSAMYLCASSLAKFRRDEAFFGQGTRLTVV.

The chain combines TRBV20-1 with TRBJ2-7, with D maybe TRBD1 (6 bases). The CDR3 totals 15 residues. Looked up from germline, CDR1 is DFQATT and CDR2 is SNEGSKA (reference sequence). The V gene lost 0 bases and the J gene lost 0 bases, with 12 bases spanning the gap. CDR3 DNA: TGCAGTGCTAGAGATCCACAGGGCTTCTCCTACGAGCAGTACTTC. The encoded protein is CSARDPQGFSYEQYF.

This clonotype has only one observation. CDR3: CASSFRRGSGANVLTF. CDR3 in DNA: TGTGCCAGCAGCTTTCGTAGGGGCTCTGGGGCCAACGTCCTGACTTTC. The gene calls are TRBV5-6 and TRBJ2-6, with a tentative D call TRBD1 (5 bases). Trimming left V 2 bases short and J 0 bases short, with 9 bases between. The CDR3 length is 16 residues. CDR1 is SGHDT and CDR2 is YYEEEE in the germline V gene.

In this sample, this clonotype turned up many times. The rearrangement uses TRBV7-2 and TRBJ2-7, with 7 bases that match TRBD2. Unmatched junction bases numbered 6, after V lost 0 bases and J lost 10 bases. The germline CDR1 and CDR2 sequences are SGHTA and FQGNSA. The CDR3 is made up of 13 amino acids. This chain's CDR3 is CASSLAGEGIQYV. The CDR3 coding sequence is TGTGCCAGCAGCTTAGCGGGGGAGGGGATACAGTACGTC.

This clonotype was seen at least ten times. The V call is TRBV6-1, the J call TRBJ2-2; 9 bases match TRBD2. V lost 10 bases to trimming and J lost 2 bases; unmatched junction nucleotides: 5. This CDR3 is built from 14 residues. Germline CDR1 reads MNHNS; CDR2 reads SASEGT. The CDR3 coding sequence is TGTGCCATCCCTAGCGGGGACAACACCGGGGAGCTGTTTTTT. This gives the protein CAIPSGDNTGELFF.

In its sample, this clonotype was seen many times. The chain is built from TRBV20-1 and TRBJ1-2; D uncertain. There are 16 residues in the CDR3. CDR1 is DFQATT and CDR2 is SNEGSKA in the germline V gene (reference sequence). Trimming pared 0 bases from V and 2 bases from J, leaving 16 bases between. The CDR3 sequence is CSARDRDKVLNYGYTF. CDR3 nucleotides: TGCAGTGCTAGAGATAGAGACAAGGTTCTGAACTATGGCTACACCTTC.

The sample holds many counts of this clonotype. The junction departs from germline at one end; a sequencing error may be responsible. The V gene is TRBV20-1, the J gene TRBJ1-1, with no clear D. CDR3 length: 11 residues. From germline, CDR1 is DFQATT and CDR2 SNEGSKA (reference sequence). For the CDR3, the DNA is TGCAGTGCTCGCGCTCAGACTGAGGCTTTCTTT. This encodes CSARAQTEAFF.

The rearrangement links TRBV4-3 to TRBJ2-5; D is possibly TRBD2 (6 bases). CDR3 length equals 14 residues. The germline gives CDR1 LGHNA, CDR2 YSLEER. The germline V and J ends were trimmed by 6 bases and 5 bases, with 16 bases remaining between them. CDR3 protein: CASSSIRDSETQYF. CDR3 DNA: TGCGCCAGCAGTTCGATTCGGGACTCTGAGACCCAGTACTTC.

This clonotype was recorded a few times. V gene TRBV5-1 combines with J gene TRBJ2-6; D perhaps matches TRBD2 (5 bases). The CDR3 spans 16 residues. Looked up from germline, CDR1 is SGHRS and CDR2 is YFSETQ. V was clipped by 4 bases and J by 3 bases, with 14 bases between them. The CDR3 coding sequence is TGCGCCAGCAGCCCTAGCCAGTTTGGTGGGGCCAACGTCCTGACTTTC. Translated: CASSPSQFGGANVLTF.

The chain joins TRBV20-1 to TRBJ1-1; tentatively, D is TRBD1 (5 bases). Trimming pared 5 bases from V and 3 bases from J, leaving 13 bases between. From germline, CDR1 is DFQATT and CDR2 SNEGSKA (reference sequence). This CDR3 has 13 residues. In DNA, the CDR3 is TGCAGTGCTGGGAGGGGAGCGGACACTGAAGCTTTCTTT. Translated, it gives CSAGRGADTEAFF.

This clonotype was picked up many times. The chain is built from TRBV7-3 and TRBJ1-1; 8 bases match TRBD1. Germline V lookup: CDR1 SGHTA, CDR2 FQGTGA. The CDR3 totals 14 residues. J was trimmed by 7 bases and V by 4 bases; bases with no gene match: 8. The DNA of the CDR3 is TGTGCCAGCAGCTCCCAGGGGGCGTTCAGTGAAGCTTTCTTT. Its protein product is CASSSQGAFSEAFF. The full variable domain, completed using reference TRBV7-3 and TRBJ1-1, is GAGVSQTPSNKVTEKGKYVELRCDPISGHTALYWYRQSLGQGPEFLIYFQGTGAADDSGLPNDRFFAVRPEGSVSTLKIQRTERGDSAVYLCASSSQGAFSEAFFGQGTRLTVV.

This clonotype was seen at least ten times. CDR3 in DNA: TGTGCCAGCAGCCTTTCCTCCGGGACAGGCTCTGGGGCCAACGTCCTGACTTTC. This gives the protein CASSLSSGTGSGANVLTF. V and J are TRBV3-1 and TRBJ2-6, with TRBD1 matching 8 bases. The germline V gene has CDR1 LGHDT and CDR2 YNNKEL (reference sequence). CDR3 length: 18 amino acids. V was clipped by 4 bases and J by 0 bases; unmatched bases: 8.

The chain joins TRBV20-1 to TRBJ2-7; D unresolved. CDR3 length: 13 residues. Germline V gives CDR1 DFQATT, CDR2 SNEGSKA (reference sequence). V lost 3 bases and J 7 bases, leaving 16 bases between the germline ends. The CDR3 region has the DNA TGCAGTGCTAGCAGAGGTATACCGGAGGAGCAGTACGTC. It specifies CSASRGIPEEQYV.

This clonotype was detected many times. The rearrangement uses TRBV9 and TRBJ1-2; tentative D call: TRBD1 (5 bases). Per germline, CDR1 SGDLS and CDR2 YYNGEE. The CDR3 consists of 13 residues. Trimming removed 0 bases at V and 8 bases at J, with 11 bases between. DNA for the CDR3: TGTGCCAGCAGCGTAGCTGGGGCCGGCGGCTACACCTTC. Encoded protein: CASSVAGAGGYTF. Combining the CDR3 with reference TRBV9 and TRBJ1-2 gives the whole variable domain DSGVTQTPKHLITATGQRVTLRCSPRSGDLSVYWYQQSLDQGLQFLIQYYNGEERAKGNILERFSAQQFPDLHSELNLSSLELGDSALYFCASSVAGAGGYTFGSGTRLTVV.

Ten or more counts support this clonotype. This sequence joins TRBV6-6 and TRBJ2-6, with a possible D match to TRBD1 (6 bases). V lost 0 bases, J lost 1 base, and 10 bases lay in between. The germline gives CDR1 MNHNY, CDR2 SVGAGI (reference sequence). The CDR3 extends over 17 amino acids. CDR3 nucleotides: TGTGCCAGCAGTTACTCGAACAGGGTTTCTGGGGCCAACGTCCTGACTTTC. Translated: CASSYSNRVSGANVLTF.

This clonotype was counted many times. The chain uses TRBV6-2 or TRBV6-3 and TRBJ2-3; 8 bases are shared with TRBD2. CDR1 MNHEY and CDR2 SVGEGT come from the germline V gene. Germline trimming cut 6 bases from V and 6 bases from J; bases unmatched to any gene: 8. The CDR3 consists of 14 residues. CDR3 protein: CASSPTSGPDTQYF. The CDR3 DNA sequence: TGTGCCAGCAGCCCTACTAGCGGACCGGATACGCAGTATTTT.

This clonotype was observed at least ten times. This chain uses TRBV12-3 or TRBV12-4 with TRBJ1-2; 8 nucleotides match TRBD1. J gave up 7 bases and V 1 base, and 5 bases lay outside the gene matches. The CDR3 consists of 14 residues. The CDR3 DNA reads as TGTGCCAGCAGTTTAGACAGGGGGAAGAGTGGCTACACCTTC. It yields the protein CASSLDRGKSGYTF.

The count of this clonotype is one. J is TRBJ2-2 and V is TRBV5-1; D may be TRBD1 or TRBD2 (5 bases each). Germline V gene data show CDR1 as SGHRS and CDR2 as YFSETQ. The CDR3 length is 16 residues. Trimming removed 4 bases at V and 0 bases at J, with 13 bases between. The CDR3 DNA follows: TGCGCCAGCAGCCTCCGGGACGTAGCGAACACCGGGGAGCTGTTTTTT. Amino acids: CASSLRDVANTGELFF.

This chain joins TRBV5-5 and TRBJ2-2; D may be TRBD2 (5 bases). The CDR3 consists of 16 residues. CDR1 SGHKS and CDR2 YYEKEE come from the germline V gene (reference sequence). V dropped 0 bases and J dropped 0 bases, with 9 bases sitting between them. The CDR3 loop is CASSLEVGTNTGELFF. Written as DNA, the CDR3 is TGTGCCAGCAGCTTGGAGGTCGGGACGAACACCGGGGAGCTGTTTTTT.

This rearrangement joins TRBV29-1 to TRBJ1-1, with 7 bases identical to TRBD1. V shed 5 bases and J 0 bases; nucleotides not matched to a gene: 18. Per germline, CDR1 SQVTM and CDR2 ANQGSEA. The length of the CDR3 is 18 residues. The CDR3 DNA is TGCAGCGTTCAAAGGGGACAGTTACTATCTCAGATGAACACTGAAGCTTTCTTT. This encodes CSVQRGQLLSQMNTEAFF.